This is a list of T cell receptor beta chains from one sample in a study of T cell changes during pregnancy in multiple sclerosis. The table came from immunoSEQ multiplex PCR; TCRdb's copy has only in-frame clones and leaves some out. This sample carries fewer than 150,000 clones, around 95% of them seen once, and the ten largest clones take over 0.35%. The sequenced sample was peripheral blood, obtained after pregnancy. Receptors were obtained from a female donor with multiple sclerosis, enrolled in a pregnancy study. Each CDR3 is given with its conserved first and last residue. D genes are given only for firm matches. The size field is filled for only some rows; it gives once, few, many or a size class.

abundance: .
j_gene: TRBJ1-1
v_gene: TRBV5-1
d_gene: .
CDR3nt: TGCGCCAGCAGCTTACGACAGTTGAACACTGAAGCTTTCTTT
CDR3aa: CASSLRQLNTEAFF

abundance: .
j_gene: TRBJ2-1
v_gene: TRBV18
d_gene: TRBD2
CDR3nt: TGTGCCAGCTCACGACTAGCGGGGATCTACAATGAGCAGTTCTTC
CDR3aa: CASSRLAGIYNEQFF

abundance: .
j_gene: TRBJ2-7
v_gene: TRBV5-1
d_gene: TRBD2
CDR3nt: TGCGCCAGCAGCTTGAAGGTGGGAGGGAACGAGCAGTACTTC
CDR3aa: CASSLKVGGNEQYF

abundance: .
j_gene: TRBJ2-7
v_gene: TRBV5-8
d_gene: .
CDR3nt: TGTGCCAGCAGCCGAGGGGGACACTTCTCTCGAGGGCAGTACTTC
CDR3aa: CASSRGGHFSRGQYF

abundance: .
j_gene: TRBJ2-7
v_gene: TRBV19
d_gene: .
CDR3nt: TGTGCCAGTAGTATCTGGGCGGGGCAGAGCTCCTACGAGCAGTACTTC
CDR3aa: CASSIWAGQSSYEQYF

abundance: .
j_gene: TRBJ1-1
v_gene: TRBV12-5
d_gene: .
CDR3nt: TGTGCTAGTGGAGGGCGGGACACTGAAGCTTTCTTT
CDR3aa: CASGGRDTEAFF

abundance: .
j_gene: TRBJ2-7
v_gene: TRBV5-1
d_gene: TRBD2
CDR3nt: TGCGCCAGCAGCTTCACCGGGACTAGCGGGCAAGAGCAGTACTTC
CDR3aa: CASSFTGTSGQEQYF

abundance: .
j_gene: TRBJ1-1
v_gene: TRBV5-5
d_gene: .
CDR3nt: TGTGCCAGCAGCTTGGCGGTGTCTGAAGCTTTCTTT
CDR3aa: CASSLAVSEAFF

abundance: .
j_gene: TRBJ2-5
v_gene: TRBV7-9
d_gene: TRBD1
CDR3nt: TGTGCCAGCAGCTTCCTCCGGGACAGGGACCCCCAAGAGACCCAGTACTTC
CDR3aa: CASSFLRDRDPQETQYF

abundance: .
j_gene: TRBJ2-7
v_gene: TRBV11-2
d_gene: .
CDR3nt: TGTGCCAGCAGCCCAGGAACCGGCCGGGAGCAGTACTTC
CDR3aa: CASSPGTGREQYF

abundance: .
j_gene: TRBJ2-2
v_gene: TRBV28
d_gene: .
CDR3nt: TGTGCCAGCAGTTTCGGTCTAACAGGGGGGGAGCTGTTTTTT
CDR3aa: CASSFGLTGGELFF

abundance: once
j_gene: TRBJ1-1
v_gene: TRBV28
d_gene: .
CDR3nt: TGTGCCAGCAGTATCGTTGGGGGAGGTCCTGAAGCTTTCTTT
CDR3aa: CASSIVGGGPEAFF

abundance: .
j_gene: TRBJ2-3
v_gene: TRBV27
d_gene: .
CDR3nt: TGTGCCAGCACCCAGTCCGGGGGCACAGATACGCAGTATTTT
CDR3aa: CASTQSGGTDTQYF

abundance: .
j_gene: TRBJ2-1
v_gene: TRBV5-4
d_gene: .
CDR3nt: TGTGCCAGCAGCTTAGAGGTGGCCTACAATGAGCAGTTCTTC
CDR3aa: CASSLEVAYNEQFF

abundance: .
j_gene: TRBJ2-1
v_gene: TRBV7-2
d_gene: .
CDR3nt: TGTGCCAGCAGCTACCGACAGGCCTACAATGAGCAGTTCTTC
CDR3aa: CASSYRQAYNEQFF

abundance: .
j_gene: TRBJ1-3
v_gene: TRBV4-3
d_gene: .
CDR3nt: TGCGCCAGCAGCCAAGACGGAGCGACTGGAAACACCATATATTTT
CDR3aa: CASSQDGATGNTIYF

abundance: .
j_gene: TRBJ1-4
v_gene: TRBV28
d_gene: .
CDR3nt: TGTGCCAGCAAGCGGGGAGGTCGAAATGAAAAACTGTTTTTT
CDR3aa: CASKRGGRNEKLFF

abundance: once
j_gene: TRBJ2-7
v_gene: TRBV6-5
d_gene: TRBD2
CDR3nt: TGTGCCAGCAGTTACGGCTCTAGCGGCTACGAGCAGTACTTC
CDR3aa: CASSYGSSGYEQYF

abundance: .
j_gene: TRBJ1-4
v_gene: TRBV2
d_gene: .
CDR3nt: TGTGCCAGCAGTGACGTCGAAAAACTGTTTTTT
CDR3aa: CASSDVEKLFF

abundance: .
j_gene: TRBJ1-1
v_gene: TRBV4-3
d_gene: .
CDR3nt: TGCGCCAGCAGCCAAGACTACGAGGCGGGGGGCGTGAACACTGAAGCTTTCTTT
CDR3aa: CASSQDYEAGGVNTEAFF

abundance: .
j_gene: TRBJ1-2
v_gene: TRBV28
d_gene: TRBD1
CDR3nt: TGTGCCAGCAGCTTAAGGACAGGGGGAAACTATGGCTACACCTTC
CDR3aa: CASSLRTGGNYGYTF

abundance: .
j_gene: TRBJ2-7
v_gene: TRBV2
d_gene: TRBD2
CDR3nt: TGTGCCAGCAGTCGGGAGGTGGCCTACGAGCAGTACTTC
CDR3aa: CASSREVAYEQYF

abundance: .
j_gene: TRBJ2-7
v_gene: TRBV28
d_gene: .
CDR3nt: TGTGCCAGCAGTTCGGTTCCGGGGGAAACCTACGAGCAGTACTTC
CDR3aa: CASSSVPGETYEQYF

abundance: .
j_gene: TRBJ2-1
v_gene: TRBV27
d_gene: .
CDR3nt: TGTGCCAGCAGTTTATCTAATTCCCCCACAAATGAGCAGTTCTTC
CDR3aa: CASSLSNSPTNEQFF

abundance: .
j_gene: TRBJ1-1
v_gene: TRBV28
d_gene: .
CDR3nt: TGTGCCAGCAGTTGGAGTATGAACACTGAAGCTTTCTTT
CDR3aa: CASSWSMNTEAFF

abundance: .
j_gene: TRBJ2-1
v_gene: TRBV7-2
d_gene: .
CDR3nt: TGTGCCAGCAGCTTATTTGCGGTGTCACGGTTTTCCTACAATGAGCAGTTCTTC
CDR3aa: CASSLFAVSRFSYNEQFF

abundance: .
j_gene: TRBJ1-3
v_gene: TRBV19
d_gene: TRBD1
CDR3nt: TGTGCCAGTAGTATAGCAGGGGGCTCTGGAAACACCATATATTTT
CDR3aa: CASSIAGGSGNTIYF

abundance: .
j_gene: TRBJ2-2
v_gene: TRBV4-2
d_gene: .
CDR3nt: TGTGCCAGCAGCCACGCAACAGAAACCGGGGAGCTGTTTTTT
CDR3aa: CASSHATETGELFF

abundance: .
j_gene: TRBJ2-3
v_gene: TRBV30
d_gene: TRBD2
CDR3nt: TGTGCCTGGAGTCTTCGGACTAGCGACACAGATACGCAGTATTTT
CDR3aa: CAWSLRTSDTDTQYF

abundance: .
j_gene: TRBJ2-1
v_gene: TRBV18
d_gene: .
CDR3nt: TGTGCCAGCTCACCCGGGACTCTGAGGAACAATGAGCAGTTCTTC
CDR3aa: CASSPGTLRNNEQFF

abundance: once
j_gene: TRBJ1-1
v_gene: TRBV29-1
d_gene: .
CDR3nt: TGCAGCGTTGGGGAGGGCAGTAACACTGAAGCTTTCTTT
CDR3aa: CSVGEGSNTEAFF

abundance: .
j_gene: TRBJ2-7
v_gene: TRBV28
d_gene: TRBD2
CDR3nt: TGTGCCAGCAGCTACCGGACTAGCGCCTCCTACGAGCAGTACTTC
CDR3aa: CASSYRTSASYEQYF

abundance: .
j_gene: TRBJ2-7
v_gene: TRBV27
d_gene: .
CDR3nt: TGTGCCAGCAGTTTATCGTTTCCGGGCGAGCAGTACTTC
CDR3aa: CASSLSFPGEQYF

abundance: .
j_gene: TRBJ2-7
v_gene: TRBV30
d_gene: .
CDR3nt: TGTGCCTGGAGTAAGAATGGGTACTACGAGCAGTACTTC
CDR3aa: CAWSKNGYYEQYF

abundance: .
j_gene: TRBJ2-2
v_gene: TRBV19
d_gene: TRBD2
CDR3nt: TGTGCCACCACGCGCCGACTAGCGGGAGCCACCGGGGAGCTGTTTTTT
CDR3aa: CATTRRLAGATGELFF

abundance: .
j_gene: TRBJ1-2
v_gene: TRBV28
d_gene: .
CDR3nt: TGTGCCAGCAGTTTGTCTTCTAACTATGGCTACACCTTC
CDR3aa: CASSLSSNYGYTF

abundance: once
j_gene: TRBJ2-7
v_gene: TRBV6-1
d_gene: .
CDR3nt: TGTGCCAGCAGTGTCACAGGGCGCGAGCAGTACTTC
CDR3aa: CASSVTGREQYF

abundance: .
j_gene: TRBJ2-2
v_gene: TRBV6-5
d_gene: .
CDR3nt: TGTGCCAGCACACGGACCGGGAGCCCCACCGGGGAGCTGTTTTTT
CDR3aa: CASTRTGSPTGELFF

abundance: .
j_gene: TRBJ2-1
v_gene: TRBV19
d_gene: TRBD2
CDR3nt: TGTGCCAGTAGTCGCCTAGCGGGAGGCGTCAATGAGCAGTTCTTC
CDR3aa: CASSRLAGGVNEQFF

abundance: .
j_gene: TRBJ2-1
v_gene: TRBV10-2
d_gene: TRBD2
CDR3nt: TGCGCCAGCAGTGAACCCCGGACTAGCGGGAGGGTCAATGAGCAGTTCTTC
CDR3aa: CASSEPRTSGRVNEQFF

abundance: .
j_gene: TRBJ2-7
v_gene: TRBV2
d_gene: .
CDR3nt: TGTGCCAGCAGTGAGCTTCGGGATGGCGAGCAGTACTTC
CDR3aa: CASSELRDGEQYF

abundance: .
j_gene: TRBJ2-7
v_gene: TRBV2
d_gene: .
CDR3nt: TGTGCCAGCAGTCCCTTTCGGTTCTACGAGCAGTACTTC
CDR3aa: CASSPFRFYEQYF

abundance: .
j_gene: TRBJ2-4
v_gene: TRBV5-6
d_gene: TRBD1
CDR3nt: TGTGCCAGCAGCGCGGACAGGGGACTAGCCAAAAACATTCAGTACTTC
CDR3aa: CASSADRGLAKNIQYF

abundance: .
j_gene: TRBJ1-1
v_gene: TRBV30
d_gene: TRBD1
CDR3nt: TGTGCCTGGGTGAGACAGGGGAACACTGAAGCTTTCTTT
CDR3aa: CAWVRQGNTEAFF

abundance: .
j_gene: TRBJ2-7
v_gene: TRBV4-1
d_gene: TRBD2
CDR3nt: TGCGCCAGCAGCTCCCTAGCGGGAAGCTACGAGCAGTACTTC
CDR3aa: CASSSLAGSYEQYF